This T cell receptor (beta chain) was captured by sequencing in a study of blood T cell repertoires in COVID-19. Turning to the study itself: Sites in the United States, Italy and Spain provided acute and convalescent COVID-19 samples. The cDNA or gDNA used as material had been derived from T cells, B-cell-depleted T cells, or PBMCs.

The CDR3 covers 17 residues. V dropped 3 bases and J dropped 2 bases, with 19 bases sitting between them. Germline CDR1 is SGDLS and CDR2 is YYNGEE. Study processing details: Amplifying reference gene primers gave estimates of nucleated cell counts. Generated by immunoSEQ multiplex PCR, the TCRdb table keeps only in-frame clones and is missing some. The DNA gave D and trimming, while V, J and clone size come from that table. The data show approximately 100,000 clones, with 80% to 90% seen just once and around 3.8% held by the top ten. The sample consisted of peripheral blood. V is TRBV9 and J is TRBJ2-3; weak D call: TRBD2 (5 bases). This receptor was identified in a woman aged 55 to 70 with acute or convalescent COVID-19. CDR3 loop: CASSALRGGLHTDTQYF. CDR3 bases: TGTGCCAGCAGCGCCCTCCGCGGCGGGCTCCACACAGATACGCAGTATTTT.